Listed here is a single T cell receptor beta chain. The antigen is unknown. This sample was taken from a study of shared clonotypes between healthy human individuals. Study-level findings and limits: Against clonotypes common to all four donors, non-shared ones had lower generation probabilities. For naive CD4 cells, around 5% of clonotypes were shared across four donors. It was anticipated that sequencing depth would influence how many clonotypes donors shared.

There are 15 residues in the CDR3. V shed 4 bases, J shed 6 bases, and the junction held 4 bases outside the gene matches. Germline-derived CDR1 and CDR2 are SGHNT and YYREEE (reference sequence). TCRdb's copy holds only in-frame clones and misses some; the assay was immunoSEQ multiplex PCR. Of some 1 million clones in the sample, 70% to 80% are singletons; the top ten hold 1.5%. The sequenced sample consisted of memory CD4+ T cells sorted from blood. Stated subset: CD45RA-negative fraction. The chain combines TRBV5-4 with TRBJ2-1, with 13 bases identical to TRBD2. The clonotype originates from a man aged 18 to 29 in good health. DNA of the CDR3: TGTGCCAGCAGCAAACTAGCGGGGGGGCCCAATGAGCAGTTCTTC. Translating it yields CASSKLAGGPNEQFF.